The 11 T cell receptor beta chains presented below share a single source sample, sequenced in a study of regulatory T cells in long-lasting Graves disease. iRepertoire HTBI primers and Arm-PCR of CDR3 regions built TCR beta libraries. A single record per CDR3 protein comes from TCRdb applying MiXCR to the multiplex PCR reads. The sample holds under 500,000 distinct CDR3 sequences, more than 20% seen once. The time point denotes: persistent/refractory GD, antithyroid drugs over 5 years with positive TRAb. TCR sequences were obtained from RNA taken from PBMCs. The sample here was peripheral blood mononuclear cells (PBMCs), taken when the disease was refractory, from a patient treated with antithyroid drugs. The receptors here all came from a female donor with Graves disease.

This clonotype was observed at least ten times. J is TRBJ2-7 and V is TRBV20-1; D is undetermined. Germline V gene sequence: CDR1 DFQATT, CDR2 SNEGSKA (reference sequence). This CDR3 contains 14 residues. V was pared by 5 bases and J by 2 bases, with 16 bases between. As DNA, the CDR3 is TGCAGTGCTCCCAGTGGCGGAGTACCCTACGAGCAGTACTTC. Protein sequence: CSAPSGGVPYEQYF.

This clonotype was recorded many times. CDR3 nucleotides: TGTGCCAGCAGCCTGCGGACTAGCGTCGTGGAGACCCAGTACTTC. It is translated as CASSLRTSVVETQYF. V and J are TRBV6-2 or TRBV6-3 and TRBJ2-5, with 9 bases lining up with TRBD2. The trim removed 6 bases at V and 5 bases at J, leaving 10 bases unmatched. Per the germline V gene, CDR1 is MNHEY and CDR2 is SVGEGT. CDR3 size: 15 residues.

Comment on this clonotype: A single base separates this from a much larger clone, so it may be a read error. The chain couples TRBV6-2 or TRBV6-3 to TRBJ1-1, with D uncertain. The CDR3 totals 13 residues. Looked up from germline, CDR1 is MNHEY and CDR2 is SVGEGT. CDR3 nucleotides: TGTGCCAACAGTTACGGGCTGAACACTGAAGCTTTCTTT. Its translation: CANSYGLNTEAFF.

The gene calls are TRBV20-1 and TRBJ1-5, with no clear D. Germline-derived CDR1 and CDR2 are DFQATT and SNEGSKA (reference sequence). V was pared by 0 bases and J by 9 bases, with 9 bases between. The CDR3 is made up of 12 amino acids. CDR3 protein: CSARDGQAPQHF. The CDR3 region has the DNA TGCAGTGCTAGAGATGGCCAGGCGCCCCAGCATTTT.

Of note for this clonotype: Just one base apart from a much larger clone, this may be a read error. This sequence joins TRBV7-2 and TRBJ1-2; 12 bases line up with TRBD1. Germline lookup yields CDR1 SGHTA and CDR2 FQGNSA. With 5 bases clipped from V and 3 bases from J, the junction kept 4 bases outside the gene matches. This CDR3 region has 15 residues. The DNA of the CDR3 is TGTGCCAGCAGCCGGGACAGGGGGCGCGACTATGGCTACACCTTC. Protein product: CASSRDRGRDYGYTF.

This clonotype was recorded at least ten times. V gene TRBV6-5 combines with J gene TRBJ1-4, with TRBD1 matching 8 bases. CDR1 MNHEY and CDR2 SVGAGI come from the germline V gene. V was pared by 2 bases and J by 4 bases, with 3 bases of the junction left unmatched. CDR3 length: 15 residues. The CDR3 DNA is TGTGCCAGCAGTTACCCGGGACAGGATAATGAAAAACTGTTTTTT. This translates into CASSYPGQDNEKLFF.

This clonotype was seen ten or more times. The rearrangement joins TRBV13 to TRBJ2-5, with D hard to call. The germline V gene encodes CDR1 PRHDT and CDR2 FYEKMQ (reference sequence). This CDR3 has 15 amino acids. V was pared by 0 bases and J by 5 bases, with 13 bases between. The CDR3 protein is CASSLGRSPFETQYF. DNA for the CDR3: TGTGCCAGCAGCTTAGGCCGAAGCCCCTTCGAGACCCAGTACTTC.

This chain joins TRBV6-1 and TRBJ2-7, with D maybe TRBD2 (5 bases). The germline gives CDR1 MNHNS, CDR2 SASEGT. The germline V and J ends were trimmed by 6 bases and 3 bases, with 15 bases remaining between them. The CDR3 sequence is 14 residues long. DNA for the CDR3: TGTGCCAGCAGCGAAATCGGACGGGGCTACGAGCAGTACTTC. Translating gives CASSEIGRGYEQYF.

The CDR3 here is CASSYSDFTEAFF. CDR3 DNA: TGTGCCAGCAGTTACTCAGACTTTACTGAAGCTTTCTTT. V usage is TRBV6-2 or TRBV6-3 and J usage is TRBJ1-1, with D unresolved. The germline V and J ends were trimmed by 0 bases and 5 bases, with 7 bases remaining between them. Germline CDR1 reads MNHEY; CDR2 reads SVGEGT. The CDR3 runs 13 residues.

At least ten counts were recorded for this clonotype. This sequence joins TRBV20-1 and TRBJ2-7, with 8 bases matching TRBD2. The CDR3 extends over 13 amino acids. CDR1 is DFQATT and CDR2 is SNEGSKA in the germline V gene (reference sequence). V lost 5 bases to trimming and J lost 5 bases; unmatched junction nucleotides: 8. This chain's CDR3 is CSAEAGVGNEQYF. CDR3 DNA sequence: TGCAGTGCTGAAGCGGGAGTTGGAAACGAGCAGTACTTC.

This clonotype was seen once. A much larger clone sits a single nucleotide away, making a read error possible. J is TRBJ1-5 and V is TRBV28; D not resolved. Per germline, CDR1 MDHEN and CDR2 SYDVKM. The CDR3 loop spans 14 amino acids. The V end lost 4 bases, the J end lost 5 bases, and 12 bases lay between the germline ends. Here the CDR3 reads CASSSGRRDQPQHF. Written as DNA, the CDR3 is TGTGCCAGCAGTTCGGGAAGGAGGGATCAGCCCCAGCATTTT.